The sequence of this T cell receptor beta chain was determined in a study of T cell repertoires in cytomegalovirus infection. Study details: In the study, CMV epitopes included recently identified HLA-C-restricted and well-studied HLA-B-restricted ones. It can be stated that public TCR beta signatures indicated CMV infection as well as a matching HLA type. Study-level findings and limits: The cumulative frequency of public TCR beta families distinguished individuals who carried CMV together with the relevant HLA. Dominating the ex vivo response were HLA-C-restricted CMV-specific TCR beta clonotypes.

Remarks on this clonotype: Its antigen is unknown.

V dropped 4 bases and J dropped 5 bases, with 9 bases sitting between them. This CDR3 has 13 amino acids. The germline V gene has CDR1 MGHRA and CDR2 YSYEKL. TCRdb ran MiXCR on the reads and lists one entry per CDR3 protein. The sample includes around 100,000 distinct CDR3 sequences, roughly 40% of them seen just once. The rearrangement joins TRBV4-1 to TRBJ2-1, with D tentatively TRBD1 or TRBD2 (5 bases each). The sequences come from CD8+ T cells from cultured PBMCs, collected from culture after CMV antigen stimulation. The TCR originated in a human donor in good health (CMV status not recorded). Some clones in this sample may be carry-over from other donors' samples. In DNA form, the CDR3 reads TGCGCCAGCAGCCCCTGGGACGACAATGAGCAGTTCTTC. Protein product: CASSPWDDNEQFF.